This is a list of T cell receptor beta chains from one sample in a study of shared clonotypes between healthy human individuals. Some clones are missing from TCRdb's copy, which holds only in-frame ones; the method was immunoSEQ multiplex PCR. The table shows a few million clones, with over 90% occurring only once. Material for sequencing was naive CD4+ T cells from PBMCs. The origin of the receptors is a man younger than 35 in good health. Some clones in this sample may be carry-over from other donors' samples. Each CDR3 is given with its conserved first and last residue. The D gene is left open where the match is weak. Not all rows give a size; the values are once, few, many and, for expanded clones, a class.

v_gene: TRBV28
abundance: few
d_gene: -
j_gene: TRBJ2-3
CDR3nt: TGTGCCAGCAGTTCCCCAGATACGCAGTATTTT
CDR3aa: CASSSPDTQYF

v_gene: TRBV13
abundance: -
d_gene: -
j_gene: TRBJ1-5
CDR3nt: TGTGCCAGCAGCTTAGGAGGGAGCAATCAGCCCCAGCATTTT
CDR3aa: CASSLGGSNQPQHF

v_gene: TRBV19
abundance: -
d_gene: -
j_gene: TRBJ1-1
CDR3nt: TGTGCCAGTATGAGTCCCTGGAACACTGAAGCTTTCTTT
CDR3aa: CASMSPWNTEAFF

v_gene: TRBV7-2
abundance: -
d_gene: -
j_gene: TRBJ2-1
CDR3nt: TGTGCCAGCAGCTTAGCGCCACGGATTTCCTACAATGAGCAGTTCTTC
CDR3aa: CASSLAPRISYNEQFF

v_gene: TRBV28
abundance: -
d_gene: TRBD1
j_gene: TRBJ1-2
CDR3nt: TGTGCCAGCAGTTTACCAGGGACAGGGGGTGATGGCTACACCTTC
CDR3aa: CASSLPGTGGDGYTF

v_gene: TRBV4-1
abundance: -
d_gene: TRBD1
j_gene: TRBJ2-1
CDR3nt: TGCGCCAGCAGCCAAGATGACAGGGAATCCTACAATGAGCAGTTCTTC
CDR3aa: CASSQDDRESYNEQFF

v_gene: TRBV6-1
abundance: -
d_gene: TRBD2
j_gene: TRBJ2-3
CDR3nt: TGTGCCAGCAGCATACTAGCGGGCACTGCAGATACGCAGTATTTT
CDR3aa: CASSILAGTADTQYF

v_gene: TRBV9
abundance: -
d_gene: -
j_gene: TRBJ1-2
CDR3nt: TGTGCCAGCAGCGTAAGCCCAGATACCTATGGCTACACCTTC
CDR3aa: CASSVSPDTYGYTF

v_gene: TRBV10-3
abundance: -
d_gene: TRBD1
j_gene: TRBJ1-4
CDR3nt: TGTGCCATCAGTGAGACGGGACAGCCTAATGAAAAACTGTTTTTT
CDR3aa: CAISETGQPNEKLFF

v_gene: TRBV2
abundance: -
d_gene: TRBD2
j_gene: TRBJ2-3
CDR3nt: TGTGCCACCATTAGGACTAGCGGGAGAGATACGCAGTATTTT
CDR3aa: CATIRTSGRDTQYF

v_gene: TRBV11-2
abundance: -
d_gene: TRBD2
j_gene: TRBJ2-2
CDR3nt: TGTGCCAGCAGCTTAGATCTTTGGCGGGGGACGGGCACCGGGGAGCTGTTTTTT
CDR3aa: CASSLDLWRGTGTGELFF

v_gene: TRBV20-1
abundance: -
d_gene: -
j_gene: TRBJ2-3
CDR3nt: TGCAGTGCTACCTTTAGGGGTCCGCAGTATTTT
CDR3aa: CSATFRGPQYF

v_gene: TRBV7-9
abundance: -
d_gene: TRBD1
j_gene: TRBJ1-1
CDR3nt: TGTGCCAGCAGCTCCGACAGGGAGAACACTGAAGCTTTCTTT
CDR3aa: CASSSDRENTEAFF

v_gene: TRBV2
abundance: -
d_gene: TRBD1
j_gene: TRBJ2-5
CDR3nt: TGTGCCACCCCCCCCAGCGGGACAGGGGGTAAGGAGACCCAGTACTTC
CDR3aa: CATPPSGTGGKETQYF

v_gene: TRBV27
abundance: -
d_gene: TRBD1
j_gene: TRBJ2-3
CDR3nt: TGTGCCAGCAGATGGACAGGGGGCGTCACAGATACGCAGTATTTT
CDR3aa: CASRWTGGVTDTQYF

v_gene: TRBV6-1
abundance: -
d_gene: TRBD1
j_gene: TRBJ1-2
CDR3nt: TGTGCCAGCGGTTGGGGGACAGGGGGCAGTGGCTACACCTTC
CDR3aa: CASGWGTGGSGYTF

v_gene: TRBV6-5
abundance: -
d_gene: -
j_gene: TRBJ1-2
CDR3nt: TGTGCCAGCAGGGCGGGGGGAATCTATGGCTACACCTTC
CDR3aa: CASRAGGIYGYTF

v_gene: TRBV1
abundance: -
d_gene: -
j_gene: TRBJ1-1
CDR3nt: TGCACCAGCAGCCGCCGGGACTCTCTGAACACTGAAGCTTTCTTT
CDR3aa: CTSSRRDSLNTEAFF

v_gene: TRBV30
abundance: -
d_gene: -
j_gene: TRBJ2-6
CDR3nt: TGTGCCTGGAGTGCTCCCAGGGACGGCAGCTCTGGGGCCAACGTCCTGACTTTC
CDR3aa: CAWSAPRDGSSGANVLTF

v_gene: TRBV28
abundance: -
d_gene: -
j_gene: TRBJ1-1
CDR3nt: TGTGCCAGCTGGGACTTCTCCGTGAACACTGAAGCTTTCTTT
CDR3aa: CASWDFSVNTEAFF

v_gene: TRBV18
abundance: -
d_gene: -
j_gene: TRBJ1-1
CDR3nt: TGTGCCAGCTCCGTCACCCTAGAGACTGAAGCTTTCTTT
CDR3aa: CASSVTLETEAFF

v_gene: TRBV12-1
abundance: once
d_gene: -
j_gene: TRBJ2-7
CDR3nt: TGTGCCAGCAGCCCGGGACTAGCGGGGAACTACGAGCAGTACTTC
CDR3aa: CASSPGLAGNYEQYF

v_gene: TRBV19
abundance: -
d_gene: -
j_gene: TRBJ2-1
CDR3nt: TGTGCCAGTAGTATGTCCTGGCTACTTGGCTCCTACAATGAGCAGTTCTTC
CDR3aa: CASSMSWLLGSYNEQFF

v_gene: TRBV10-3
abundance: -
d_gene: TRBD1
j_gene: TRBJ1-4
CDR3nt: TGTGCCACCGCAGGGGGCCCTAATGAAAAACTGTTTTTT
CDR3aa: CATAGGPNEKLFF

v_gene: TRBV5-4
abundance: -
d_gene: -
j_gene: TRBJ2-3
CDR3nt: TGTGCCAGCAGCTTAGGACAGACGAGCACAGATACGCAGTATTTT
CDR3aa: CASSLGQTSTDTQYF

v_gene: TRBV11-2
abundance: -
d_gene: -
j_gene: TRBJ2-3
CDR3nt: TGTGCCAGCAGCCCCCGGGACCACACAGATACGCAGTATTTT
CDR3aa: CASSPRDHTDTQYF

v_gene: TRBV29-1
abundance: -
d_gene: -
j_gene: TRBJ2-3
CDR3nt: TGCAGCGTTGATCCCGGGAGCGATACGCAGTATTTT
CDR3aa: CSVDPGSDTQYF

v_gene: TRBV5-1
abundance: -
d_gene: TRBD2
j_gene: TRBJ2-1
CDR3nt: TGCGCCAGCAGCTTGCCCTTAGCGGGAGAATACAATGAGCAGTTCTTC
CDR3aa: CASSLPLAGEYNEQFF

v_gene: TRBV28
abundance: -
d_gene: TRBD1
j_gene: TRBJ2-2
CDR3nt: TGTGCCAGCAGCCTGATCGACAGGGGGCAGACCGGGGAGCTGTTTTTT
CDR3aa: CASSLIDRGQTGELFF

v_gene: TRBV21-1
abundance: -
d_gene: -
j_gene: TRBJ1-5
CDR3nt: TGTGCCAGCAGCAAAGGGCGCAGGGAACGCAATCAGCCCCAGCATTTT
CDR3aa: CASSKGRRERNQPQHF

v_gene: TRBV6-4
abundance: -
d_gene: TRBD1
j_gene: TRBJ1-2
CDR3nt: TGTGCCAGCCGGAGGAGGGACAGTCCAAACTATGGCTACACCTTC
CDR3aa: CASRRRDSPNYGYTF

v_gene: TRBV5-4
abundance: few
d_gene: -
j_gene: TRBJ1-5
CDR3nt: TGTGCCAGCAGCTTGGGCCTTAATAGCAATCAGCCCCAGCATTTT
CDR3aa: CASSLGLNSNQPQHF

v_gene: TRBV21-1
abundance: once
d_gene: -
j_gene: TRBJ1-2
CDR3nt: TGTGCCAGCAGCAAAGATAATGGGACAGGTCGGAGGGGCTACACCTTC
CDR3aa: CASSKDNGTGRRGYTF

v_gene: TRBV28
abundance: -
d_gene: TRBD1
j_gene: TRBJ1-5
CDR3nt: TGTGCCACCGAGGGGACAGGGGCGACCATTAGCAATCAGCCCCAGCATTTT
CDR3aa: CATEGTGATISNQPQHF

v_gene: TRBV9
abundance: few
d_gene: -
j_gene: TRBJ1-1
CDR3nt: TGTGCCAGCGGGACGGGCCCAAACACTGAAGCTTTCTTT
CDR3aa: CASGTGPNTEAFF

v_gene: TRBV27
abundance: -
d_gene: -
j_gene: TRBJ2-2
CDR3nt: TGTGCCAGCAGTCCCCGGGTAGGCGGGGAGCTGTTTTTT
CDR3aa: CASSPRVGGELFF

v_gene: TRBV18
abundance: -
d_gene: -
j_gene: TRBJ2-1
CDR3nt: TGTGCCAGCTCACCCACCTGGGCGGACTCCGAAAGCTCCTACAATGAGCAGTTCTTC
CDR3aa: CASSPTWADSESSYNEQFF

v_gene: TRBV28
abundance: -
d_gene: TRBD2
j_gene: TRBJ2-5
CDR3nt: TGTGCCAGCAGTTTAGGGGCTAGCGGGCGCCAAGAGACCCAGTACTTC
CDR3aa: CASSLGASGRQETQYF

v_gene: TRBV13
abundance: -
d_gene: -
j_gene: TRBJ2-7
CDR3nt: TGTGCCAGCAGCTTACCCGGCGGTTCCTACGAGCAGTACTTC
CDR3aa: CASSLPGGSYEQYF

v_gene: TRBV27
abundance: -
d_gene: -
j_gene: TRBJ1-1
CDR3nt: TGTGCCAGCAGTTTTATTGAGAAGAACACTGAAGCTTTCTTT
CDR3aa: CASSFIEKNTEAFF